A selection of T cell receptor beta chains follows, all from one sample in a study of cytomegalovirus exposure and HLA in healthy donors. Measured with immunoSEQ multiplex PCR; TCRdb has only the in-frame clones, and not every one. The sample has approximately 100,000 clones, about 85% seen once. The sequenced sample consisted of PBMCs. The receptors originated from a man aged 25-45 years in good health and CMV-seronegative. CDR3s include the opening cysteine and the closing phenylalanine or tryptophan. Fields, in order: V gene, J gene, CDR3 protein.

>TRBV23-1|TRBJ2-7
CASRGTGNYEQYF
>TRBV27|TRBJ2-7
CASSLSYDSSSYEQYF
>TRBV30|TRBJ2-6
CAWREGTGANVLTF
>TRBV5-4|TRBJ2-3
CASSLPGQGSTDTQYF
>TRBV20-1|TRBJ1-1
CSAGQGIAFF
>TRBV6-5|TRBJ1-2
CASSPGTTNGYTF
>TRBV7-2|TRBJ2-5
CASSLDRVSQETQYF
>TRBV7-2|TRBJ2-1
CASSLSHNEQFF
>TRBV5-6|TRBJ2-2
CASSLDRGSSITGELFF
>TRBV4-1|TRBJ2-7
CASSQAFLFYEQYF
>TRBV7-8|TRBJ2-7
CASGDRAYEQYF
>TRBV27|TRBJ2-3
CASSPSTGDMTDTQYF
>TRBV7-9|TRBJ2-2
CASPGGVREPRTTGELFF
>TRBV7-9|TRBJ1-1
CASSPWGGNTEAFF
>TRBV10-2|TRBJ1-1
CASSRDSNTEAFF
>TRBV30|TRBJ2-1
CAWSGGSGSHEQFF
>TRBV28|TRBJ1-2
CASSTQAPGYTF
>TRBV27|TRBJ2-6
CASSLEHRSSGANVLTF
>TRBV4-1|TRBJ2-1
CASSLIQGGLYNEQFF
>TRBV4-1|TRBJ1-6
CASSQGIARSYNSPLHF
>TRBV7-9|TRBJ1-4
CASSSQGAEKLFF
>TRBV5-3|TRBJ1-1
CARSSRSVGNTNHEPNTEAFF
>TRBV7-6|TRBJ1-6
CASSPEVRSPLHF
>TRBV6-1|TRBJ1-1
CASSEQGEAFF
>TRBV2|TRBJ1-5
CASRMTGAVQPQHF
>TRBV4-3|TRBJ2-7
CASSQVGGSSSSYEQYF
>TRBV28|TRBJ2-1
CASNQEFPTGFNEQFF
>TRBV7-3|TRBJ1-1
CASSLEVNTEAFF
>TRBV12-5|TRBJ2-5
CASGLVGGETQYF
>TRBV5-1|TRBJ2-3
CASSFFLQGSDTQYF
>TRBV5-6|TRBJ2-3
CASSFGMGVAGAEDTQYF
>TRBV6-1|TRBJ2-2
CASSDEWKGTGELFF
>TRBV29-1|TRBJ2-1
CSVEPSAYNEQFF
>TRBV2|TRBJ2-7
CASKTSGGGYEQYF
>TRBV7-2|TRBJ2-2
CASSLVPDRGTGELFF
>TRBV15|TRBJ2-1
CATSRLSLAGGPVEQFF
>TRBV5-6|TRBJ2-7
CASSFGVAGGEQYF
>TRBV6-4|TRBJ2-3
CASSDRGSTDTQYF
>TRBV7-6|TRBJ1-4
CASSFGATNEKLFF
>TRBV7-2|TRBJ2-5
CASSLVGQRETQYF
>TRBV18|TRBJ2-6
CASSAGVSGANVLTF
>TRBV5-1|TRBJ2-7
CASSNPTGLPSEQYF
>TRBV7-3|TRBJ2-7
CASSQTGQTYEQYF
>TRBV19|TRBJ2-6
CASSAVRGANVLTF
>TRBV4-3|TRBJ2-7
CASSPHASLEQYF
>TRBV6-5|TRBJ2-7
CASGRQGSYEQYF
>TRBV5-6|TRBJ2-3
CASSLEFRGGDTQYF
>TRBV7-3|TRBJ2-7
CASSLTASGAYEQYF
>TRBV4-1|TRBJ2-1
CASSQEVRYNEQFF
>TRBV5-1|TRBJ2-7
CASSLGSSYEQYF
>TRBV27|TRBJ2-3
CASSLTSASRDTQYF
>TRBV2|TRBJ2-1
CASTSGWQFF
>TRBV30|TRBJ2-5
CAWRDRDYETQYF
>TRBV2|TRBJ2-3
CASRKGETTDTQYF
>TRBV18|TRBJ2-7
CASSPVTGSSYEQYF